This TCR beta chain is drawn from a study of T cells in Graves' hyperthyroidism and ophthalmopathy. This clonotype was detected only a few times. No antigen is known for it. Notes on the study in general: It was a median around 6 months before onset that the model predicted ophthalmopathy.

TCR beta CDR3 regions were amplified from RNA transcripts. HTBI primers were the set used in a first-round RT-PCR of the TCR CDR3. From the multiplex PCR reads, TCRdb called clonotypes with MiXCR, one entry per CDR3 protein. The repertoire holds just under 750,000 distinct CDR3 sequences, with roughly a third as singletons. Germline-derived CDR1 and CDR2 are LNHDA and SQIVND (reference sequence). This CDR3 is 14 amino acids long. The V end lost 4 bases, the J end lost 0 bases, and 9 bases lay between the germline ends. Exclusion criteria comprised uncontrolled infection, other autoimmune disease, pregnancy or lactation.

The sequence was collected from a woman between 40 and 55 years old with Graves' hyperthyroidism. Input material: blood. This sequence joins TRBV19 and TRBJ1-1, with D possibly being TRBD1 (5 bases). CDR3 nucleotides: TGTGCCAGTAGTAACAGACAGATGAACACTGAAGCTTTCTTT. It specifies CASSNRQMNTEAFF.